A single sample is the source of the 2 T cell receptor beta chains below, sequenced in a study of monozygotic twins with inflammatory bowel disease. With the 5' RACE reads reprocessed, TCRdb shows one record per CDR3 protein and no DNA. The listing contains some 100,000 distinct CDR3 sequences. The specimen was blood. The receptors were gathered from a human donor with ulcerative colitis or Crohn's disease, or a healthy co-twin of an affected twin (not recorded which).

The chain links TRBV12-3 or TRBV12-4 to TRBJ2-7; absent DNA, TCRdb's TRBD1 call cannot be checked. There are 15 residues in the CDR3. The CDR3 sequence is CASSIDRGRTYEQYF.

V and J are TRBV20-1 and TRBJ2-3; with no DNA, the TCRdb D assignment of TRBD1 cannot be verified. The CDR3 contains 15 residues. CDR1 DFQATT and CDR2 SNEGSKA come from the germline V gene (reference sequence). This CDR3 is CSAQLGGAYTDTQYF.